The 18 T cell receptor beta chains below come from one sample, sequenced in a study of CD8 T cells in ankylosing spondylitis. A single record per CDR3 protein comes from TCRdb applying MiXCR to the 5' RACE reads. This table has 250,000 to 400,000 distinct CDR3 sequences, approximately 10% appearing once. Sequenced: blood, either unsorted or a sorted T cell fraction (not recorded which). The source is a female donor with ankylosing spondylitis or in good health (not recorded which).

This clonotype was detected ten times or more. V usage is TRBV5-1 and J usage is TRBJ2-1; D remains ambiguous. V lost 4 bases and J lost 0, with 8 bases in between. Germline lookup yields CDR1 SGHRS and CDR2 YFSETQ. This CDR3 contains 14 residues. The CDR3: CASSATSSYNEQFF. The CDR3 DNA reads TGCGCCAGCAGCGCCACGAGCTCCTACAATGAGCAGTTCTTC.

A remark on this clonotype: A read error may explain this, as a much larger clone is one base away. V and J are TRBV27 and TRBJ1-3; D remains unclear. The CDR3 totals 15 residues. From germline, CDR1 is MNHEY and CDR2 SMNVEV (reference sequence). V was trimmed by 8 bases and J by 2 bases, leaving 16 bases between them. CDR3 loop: CASRSGPHPGNTIYF. CDR3 nucleotide sequence: TGTGCCAGCCGGTCCGGGCCCCACCCTGGAAACACCATATATTTT.

For this clonotype: This may stem from a read error, because a much larger clone lies one nucleotide away. This chain connects TRBV5-1 to TRBJ1-1; 7 nucleotides match TRBD1. Losses at the gene ends were 3 bases for V and 4 bases for J; bases not matched to a gene: 6. The CDR3 is 14 amino acids. Germline CDR1 and CDR2: SGHRS and YFSETQ. The CDR3 protein is CASSYETGLTEAFF. CDR3 in DNA: TGCGCCAGCAGCTATGAGACAGGGCTCACTGAAGCTTTCTTT.

This clonotype occurred many times. The gene calls are TRBV7-2 and TRBJ2-7, with D perhaps TRBD1 (6 bases). V lost 1 base to trimming and J lost 6 bases, with 13 bases between them. The CDR3 totals 14 residues. Germline V lookup: CDR1 SGHTA, CDR2 FQGNSA. CDR3 nucleotide sequence: TGTGCCAGCAGCTTAGTCCCTTTAGGGGGCGAGCAGTACTTC. Translation gives CASSLVPLGGEQYF.

For this clonotype: A much larger clone lies a single base off, so this may be a read error. The chain carries TRBV5-1 and TRBJ2-2, with D possibly TRBD2 on 5 matching bases. This CDR3 is built from 15 residues. Trimming removed 0 bases at V and 3 bases at J, with 9 bases between. The germline CDR1 and CDR2 sequences are SGHRS and YFSETQ. The CDR3 loop is CASSLAPGYTGELFF. CDR3 nucleotides: TGCGCCAGCAGCTTGGCGCCGGGATACACCGGGGAGCTGTTTTTT.

The V and J genes are TRBV12-3 or TRBV12-4 and TRBJ2-2, with TRBD2 matching over 7 bases. V was clipped by 3 bases and J by 7 bases; unmatched bases: 11. The CDR3 is 16 residues long. CDR3 in DNA: TGTGCCAGCAGTTTCGGGGGAGGGCACGGCGGCGGGGAGCTGTTTTTT. Translation: CASSFGGGHGGGELFF.

Many counts were recorded for this clonotype. The rearrangement links TRBV6-1 to TRBJ2-1; D gene uncertain. Trimming pared 4 bases from V and 3 bases from J, leaving 16 bases between. Germline V gene data show CDR1 as MNHNS and CDR2 as SASEGT. The CDR3 extends over 16 amino acids. The CDR3 is CASSGGPVADYNEQFF. For the CDR3, the DNA is TGTGCCAGCAGTGGTGGGCCGGTGGCCGACTACAATGAGCAGTTCTTC.

This clonotype has at least ten counts. The gene calls are TRBV2 and TRBJ2-5; D possibly corresponds to TRBD2 (5 bases). Per the germline V gene, CDR1 is SNHLY and CDR2 is FYNNEI. This CDR3 contains 12 residues. V was clipped by 8 bases and J by 3 bases, with 10 bases between them. The CDR3 DNA follows: TGTGCCAGCCGGGATGACGAAGAGACCCAGTACTTC. It codes for CASRDDEETQYF.

This clonotype has only one observation. A clone one base away is much larger, so this may be a read error. V is TRBV7-7 and J is TRBJ2-1, with D perhaps assigned TRBD1 or TRBD2 (6 bases each). CDR3 length equals 13 residues. Germline V CDR1 and CDR2: SSHAT, FNYEAQ (reference sequence). Here the CDR3 DNA reads TGTACTAGCAGTCAGAACAGGGACAATGAGCAGTTCTTC. As protein: CTSSQNRDNEQFF.

This clonotype has just a few counts. The chain is built from TRBV7-2 and TRBJ2-2; 8 bases match TRBD1. Losses at the gene ends were 5 bases for V and 6 bases for J; bases not matched to a gene: 14. Per germline, CDR1 SGHTA and CDR2 FQGNSA. The CDR3 spans 17 residues. CDR3 amino acids: CASSAGRRQGASGELFF. The CDR3 DNA is TGTGCCAGCAGCGCCGGCCGGAGGCAGGGGGCATCCGGGGAGCTGTTTTTT.

This clonotype was found many times. The chain employs TRBV24-1 and TRBJ2-2; 9 nucleotides agree with TRBD2. CDR3 length equals 17 residues. The trim removed 4 bases at V and 3 bases at J, leaving 8 bases unmatched. Germline-derived CDR1 and CDR2 are KGHDR and SFDVKD. CDR3: CATSDPSGGTYTGELFF. The CDR3 region has the DNA TGTGCCACCAGTGACCCCAGCGGGGGGACCTACACCGGGGAGCTGTTTTTT.

Only a few counts were recorded for this clonotype. J is TRBJ1-2 and V is TRBV5-1, with 9 bases fitting TRBD1. The germline V gene has CDR1 SGHRS and CDR2 YFSETQ. The CDR3 is 15 residues long. V gave up 0 bases and J gave up 5 bases; unmatched junction bases: 5. CDR3 DNA sequence: TGCGCCAGCAGCTTGGAGGGACAGGGCTCTTATGGCTACACCTTC. As protein: CASSLEGQGSYGYTF. Supplemented by reference TRBV5-1 and TRBJ1-2, the full variable domain reads KAGVTQTPRYLIKTRGQQVTLSCSPISGHRSVSWYQQTPGQGLQFLFEYFSETQRNKGNFPGRFSGRQFSNSRSEMNVSTLELGDSALYLCASSLEGQGSYGYTFGSGTRLTVV.

This clonotype occurred many times. V and J are TRBV5-5 and TRBJ1-1, with D perhaps matching TRBD1 (5 bases). The CDR3 runs 16 residues. Germline CDR1 SGHKS, CDR2 YYEKEE (reference sequence). Between the trimmed V and J ends, which lost 4 bases and 4 bases, there was a span of 20 bases. CDR3 nucleotide sequence: TGTGCCAGCAGCCTGTGGTCCCAGGGATGGGGCACTGAAGCTTTCTTT. Translating gives CASSLWSQGWGTEAFF.

The CDR3, as DNA: TGCGCCAGCAGCTTGGATCCGGGGCGGGGAGATACGCAGTATTTT. Protein sequence: CASSLDPGRGDTQYF. The chain recombines TRBV5-1 with TRBJ2-3; tentatively, D is TRBD2 (6 bases). Germline V lookup: CDR1 SGHRS, CDR2 YFSETQ. This CDR3 region has 15 residues. The V end lost 0 bases, the J end lost 5 bases, and 13 bases lay between the germline ends.

There are a few counts of this clonotype. The chain employs TRBV15 and TRBJ1-3; 7 nucleotides agree with TRBD1. The CDR3 has 14 amino acids. Trimming cost V 3 bases and J 6 bases; bases outside gene matches: 5. From germline, CDR1 is LNHNV and CDR2 YYDKDF (reference sequence). The CDR3, as DNA: TGTGCCACCAGCAGGACAGGGTCCGAAAACACCATATATTTT. Translating gives CATSRTGSENTIYF.

The chain employs TRBV25-1 and TRBJ2-7, with 9 bases fitting TRBD1. CDR3 size: 16 residues. From germline, CDR1 is MGHDK and CDR2 SYGVNS. J lost 7 bases, V lost 2 bases, and 12 bases had no gene match. CDR3 in DNA: TGTGCCAGCAGTGAAACTGCGGGACAGGGATCCCTGGAGCAGTACTTC. It translates to CASSETAGQGSLEQYF.

This clonotype has only a few counts. The V call is TRBV27, the J call TRBJ2-2; possibly TRBD1 for D (5 bases). The CDR3 runs to 15 residues. Between the trimmed V and J ends, which lost 6 bases and 0 bases, there was a span of 11 bases. The germline V gene has CDR1 MNHEY and CDR2 SMNVEV (reference sequence). The CDR3 is CASSHRFANTGELFF. CDR3 nucleotides: TGTGCCAGCAGCCACAGGTTCGCGAACACCGGGGAGCTGTTTTTT.

This clonotype occurred many times. CDR3 coding DNA: TGCAGTGCTAGAGATGGGAGTCGGAGAGACAATGAGCAGTTCTTC. This sequence encodes CSARDGSRRDNEQFF. The rearrangement joins TRBV20-1 to TRBJ2-1; the D gene is possibly TRBD2 (5 bases). The CDR3 runs to 15 residues. Germline values: CDR1 DFQATT, CDR2 SNEGSKA (reference sequence). V lost 0 bases, J lost 5 bases, and 14 bases lay in between.